This T cell receptor (beta chain) was observed in a study of blood T cell repertoires in COVID-19. The overall study: PBMCs, B-cell-depleted T cells, or T cells were the source of the cDNA or gDNA that made up the material.

Authors' analysis steps: Amplification of reference gene primers was used by the study to estimate nucleated cell counts. Sequenced by immunoSEQ multiplex PCR; TCRdb stores in-frame clones only, minus some. V and J calls and clone size come straight from that table; D and trimming were deduced from the DNA. The sample includes more than 150,000 clones, over 75% of them seen just once. Assignments of participants to cohorts depended upon their own reported clinical history. Cohort 3 donors were reported recovered after two negative PCRs, clearance, or symptom resolution. Germline V gene lookup returns CDR1 LNHDA and CDR2 SQIVND (reference sequence). This CDR3 has 13 amino acids. V was shortened by 0 bases and J by 5 bases, with 8 bases between the two germline ends.

The source is a woman between 45 and 65 years old who had recovered from COVID-19. The source material was PBMCs or T cells enriched from blood (not recorded which). J is TRBJ2-7 and V is TRBV19, with D tentatively TRBD1 (6 bases). The CDR3: CASSIDRGDEQYF. The CDR3 coding sequence is TGTGCCAGTAGTATAGACAGGGGCGACGAGCAGTACTTC.